This passage covers 15 T cell receptor beta chains from one sample sequenced in a study of blood T cells in healthy people across ages. Together with a sample-barcoded 5' primer, a J-beta primer mix was included in a second PCR lasting about 7 to 12 cycles. From the 5' RACE reads, TCRdb called clonotypes with MiXCR, one entry per CDR3 protein. The repertoire has around 990,000 distinct CDR3 sequences, roughly two fifths of them found once; the top ten carry roughly 13%. Sequencing used blood. The receptor source for this set is a man younger than 35 in good health.

This clonotype showed up many times. The rearrangement uses TRBV10-3 and TRBJ2-6; a possible D gene is TRBD1 (6 bases). The V gene's germline CDR1 is ENHRY and CDR2 SYGVKD. V lost 6 bases and J lost 0, with 18 bases in between. CDR3 size: 18 residues. The CDR3 bases are TGTGCCATCAGCGACACGACAGGACAGTACTCTGGGGCCAACGTCCTGACTTTC. It is translated as CAISDTTGQYSGANVLTF.

This clonotype turned up a few times. J is TRBJ2-3 and V is TRBV19, with D perhaps TRBD2 (5 bases). Trimming removed 6 bases from V and 6 bases from J, with 19 bases in between. Germline values: CDR1 LNHDA, CDR2 SQIVND (reference sequence). The CDR3 is 15 amino acids. The DNA of the CDR3 is TGTGCCAGTAGCGTACTAGAGACATCGTGGGATACGCAGTATTTT. Amino acids: CASSVLETSWDTQYF.

This clonotype came up a few times. At one end, the junction sequence differs from germline, possibly due to a read error. The chain uses TRBV29-1 and TRBJ1-2; 9 bases are shared with TRBD1. The germline V gene encodes CDR1 SQVTM and CDR2 ANQGSEA. There are 12 residues in the CDR3. DNA of the CDR3: TGCAGCGCTGAACAGGGGGCGAATGGCTACACCTTC. Translation gives CSAEQGANGYTF. The full variable domain, rest sourced from reference TRBV29-1 and TRBJ1-2, is SAVISQKPSRDICQRGTSLTIQCQVDSQVTMMFWYRQQPGQSLTLIATANQGSEATYESGFVIDKFPISRPNLTFSTLTVSNMSPEDSSIYLCSAEQGANGYTFGSGTRLTVV.

V is TRBV12-3 or TRBV12-4 and J is TRBJ2-7; 7 positions agree with TRBD2. This CDR3 contains 14 residues. V lost 4 bases to trimming and J lost 7 bases; unmatched junction nucleotides: 10. The CDR3 reads CASSSRDYYNEQYF. The CDR3 region has the DNA TGTGCCAGCAGTTCCCGGGACTATTACAATGAGCAGTACTTC.

The CDR3 nucleotides read TGTGCCAGCAGCTTAGGCGCCGGGACAGGGGTCTACGAGCAGTACTTC. It encodes CASSLGAGTGVYEQYF. The chain links TRBV7-2 to TRBJ2-7, with 10 bases that match TRBD1. The V gene end was trimmed by 1 base and the J gene end by 3 bases; junction bases not matched to a gene: 6. This CDR3 contains 16 residues. Germline V gene sequence: CDR1 SGHTA, CDR2 FQGNSA.

This clonotype showed up just a few times. The chain combines TRBV12-3 or TRBV12-4 with TRBJ2-3; 10 positions agree with TRBD1. With 1 base clipped from V and 10 bases from J, the junction kept 8 bases outside the gene matches. The CDR3 sequence is 15 residues long. The CDR3 sequence is CASSLGGTGVSAQYF. The CDR3 region has the DNA TGTGCCAGCAGTTTAGGCGGGACAGGGGTTTCGGCGCAGTATTTT.

This rearrangement joins TRBV30 to TRBJ1-5; 9 bases are shared with TRBD1. The germline CDR1 and CDR2 sequences are GTSNPN and SVGIG (reference sequence). The CDR3 sequence is 14 residues long. V shed 5 bases and J 4 bases; nucleotides not matched to a gene: 6. The CDR3 coding sequence is TGTGCCTGGGGACCCGGGACAGGGAATCAGCCCCAGCATTTT. Amino acid sequence: CAWGPGTGNQPQHF. Full variable domain (outside the CDR3, taken from reference TRBV30 and TRBJ1-5): SQTIHQWPATLVQPVGSPLSLECTVEGTSNPNLYWYRQAAGRGLQLLFYSVGIGQISSEVPQNLSASRPQDRQFILSSKKLLLSDSGFYLCAWGPGTGNQPQHFGDGTRLSIL.

V is TRBV28 and J is TRBJ2-7; possibly TRBD2 for D (6 bases). CDR1 and CDR2 (germline): MDHEN, SYDVKM. This CDR3 is 14 amino acids long. V gave up 3 bases and J gave up 0 bases, with 9 bases separating them. The CDR3 DNA reads as TGTGCCAGCAGTTTGAAGGGACTCTCCTACGAGCAGTACTTC. Its translation: CASSLKGLSYEQYF.

The rearrangement links TRBV20-1 to TRBJ2-1; either TRBD1 or TRBD2 may fit D (5 bases each). Looked up from germline, CDR1 is DFQATT and CDR2 is SNEGSKA (reference sequence). V was trimmed by 6 bases and J by 6 bases, leaving 21 bases between them. This CDR3 has 15 amino acids. The CDR3 sequence is CSAPVGGQFGNEQFF. Here the CDR3 DNA reads TGCAGTGCCCCTGTAGGAGGACAATTTGGCAATGAGCAGTTCTTC.

A few counts support this clonotype. In DNA form, the CDR3 reads TGTGCCAGCAGTTTAAGACTAGCGGATACGCAGTATTTT. It is translated as CASSLRLADTQYF. V gene TRBV28 combines with J gene TRBJ2-3; TRBD2 matches at 8 bases. CDR1 is MDHEN and CDR2 is SYDVKM in the germline V gene. This CDR3 spans 13 amino acids. The trim removed 2 bases at V and 6 bases at J, leaving 1 base unmatched.

This clonotype was detected only a few times. The chain combines TRBV10-3 with TRBJ2-1; D unclear. V lost 2 bases and J 8 bases, leaving 10 bases between the germline ends. The CDR3 is made up of 13 amino acids. Germline values: CDR1 ENHRY, CDR2 SYGVKD. The CDR3 sequence: CAISEAQPHEQFF. The CDR3, as DNA: TGTGCCATCAGTGAGGCCCAACCACATGAGCAGTTCTTC.

V is TRBV18 and J is TRBJ2-5; weak D call: TRBD1 (5 bases). V was shortened by 0 bases and J by 5 bases, with 10 bases between the two germline ends. CDR1 is KGHSH and CDR2 is LQKENI in the germline V gene. This CDR3 region has 14 residues. The CDR3 DNA reads TGTGCCAGCTCACCACCCTCCAGGGTTGAGACCCAGTACTTC. It codes for CASSPPSRVETQYF.

This clonotype appeared a few times. The rearrangement links TRBV6-5 to TRBJ2-3; no clear D gene. V lost 6 bases and J lost 0, with 7 bases in between. The CDR3 spans 13 residues. Germline lookup yields CDR1 MNHEY and CDR2 SVGAGI. Here the CDR3 reads CASRAISTDTQYF. DNA for the CDR3: TGTGCCAGCAGGGCAATTAGCACAGATACGCAGTATTTT.

The chain couples TRBV12-3 or TRBV12-4 to TRBJ1-1; D remains ambiguous. This CDR3 is 13 amino acids long. With 6 bases removed from V and 4 bases from J, the gap between germline ends came to 12 bases. CDR3 DNA: TGTGCCAGCAGCGTAACAAGGACCACTGAAGCTTTCTTT. This translates into CASSVTRTTEAFF.

The V call is TRBV10-3, the J call TRBJ2-2; tentative D call: TRBD1 (6 bases). CDR3 length equals 16 residues. Germline V CDR1 and CDR2: ENHRY, SYGVKD. V shed 3 bases and J shed 3 bases, with 14 bases lying between them. In DNA form, the CDR3 reads TGTGCCATCAGTGAACAGGGAAAGGGGGACACCGGGGAGCTGTTTTTT. Translating it yields CAISEQGKGDTGELFF.